The present entry profiles one T cell receptor (beta chain) with its context. What it binds is not known. This entry comes from a study of T cell responses to AZD1222 COVID-19 vaccine. Broader study findings: At baseline, seropositivity was found in only a handful of AZD1222 recipients.

Trimming at V came to 5 bases and at J to 4 bases, leaving 3 bases not matched to a gene. Germline V gene data show CDR1 as MDHEN and CDR2 as SYDVKM. The CDR3 spans 13 residues. The assay was immunoSEQ multiplex PCR, and TCRdb's table has in-frame clones only and misses some. This sample has about 120,000 clones, with around nine tenths found just once. Sequenced material: peripheral blood, taken on day 0 of AZD1222 vaccination. V gene TRBV28 combines with J gene TRBJ1-2, with 8 positions matching TRBD1. This TCR derives from an adult in good health. Here the CDR3 DNA reads TGTGCCAGCAGTCAGACAGGGGCCTATGGCTACACCTTC. Translation gives CASSQTGAYGYTF.